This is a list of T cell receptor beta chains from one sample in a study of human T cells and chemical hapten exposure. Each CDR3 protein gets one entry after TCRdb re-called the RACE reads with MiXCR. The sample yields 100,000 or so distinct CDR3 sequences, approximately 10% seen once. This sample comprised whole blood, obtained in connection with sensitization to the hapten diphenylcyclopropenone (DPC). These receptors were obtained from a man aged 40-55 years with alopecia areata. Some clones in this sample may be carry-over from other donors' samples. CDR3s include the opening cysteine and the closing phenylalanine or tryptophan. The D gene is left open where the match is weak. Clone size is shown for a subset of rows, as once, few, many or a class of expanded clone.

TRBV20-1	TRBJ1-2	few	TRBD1	CSARERQGVEYGYTF
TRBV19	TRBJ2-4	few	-	CASSKHRAAENIQYF
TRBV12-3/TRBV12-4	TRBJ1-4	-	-	CASSLGGAAEKLFF
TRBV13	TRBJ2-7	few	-	CASSSEPEIGHEQYF
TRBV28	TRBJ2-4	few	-	CASSRTAKNIQYF
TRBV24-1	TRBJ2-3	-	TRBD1	CATSGQGPDTQYF
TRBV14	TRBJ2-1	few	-	CASSQVAGGSWSEQFF
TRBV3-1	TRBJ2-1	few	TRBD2	CASSQVPSGNEQFF
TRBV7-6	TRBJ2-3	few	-	CASSTGGFGGPSTDTQYF
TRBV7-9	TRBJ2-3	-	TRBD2	CASSSLAGVSGTQYF
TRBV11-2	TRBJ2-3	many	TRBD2	CASSWDGLAYNIITDTQYF
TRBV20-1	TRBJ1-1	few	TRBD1	CSARDGGAGGNTEAFF
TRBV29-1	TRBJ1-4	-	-	CSGRAMTNEKLFF
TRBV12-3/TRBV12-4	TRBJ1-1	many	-	CASSLQMNTEAFF
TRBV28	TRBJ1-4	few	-	CASSRSGGMGEKLFF
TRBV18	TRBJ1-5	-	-	CASSPQFRDGNQPQHF
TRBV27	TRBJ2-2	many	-	CASSSSWGANTGELFF
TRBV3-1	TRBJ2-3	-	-	CASSQDLQGSDTQYF
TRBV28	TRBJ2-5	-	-	CASSLRGGLETQYF
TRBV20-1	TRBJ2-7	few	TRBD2	CSARDSAGGKIGQYF